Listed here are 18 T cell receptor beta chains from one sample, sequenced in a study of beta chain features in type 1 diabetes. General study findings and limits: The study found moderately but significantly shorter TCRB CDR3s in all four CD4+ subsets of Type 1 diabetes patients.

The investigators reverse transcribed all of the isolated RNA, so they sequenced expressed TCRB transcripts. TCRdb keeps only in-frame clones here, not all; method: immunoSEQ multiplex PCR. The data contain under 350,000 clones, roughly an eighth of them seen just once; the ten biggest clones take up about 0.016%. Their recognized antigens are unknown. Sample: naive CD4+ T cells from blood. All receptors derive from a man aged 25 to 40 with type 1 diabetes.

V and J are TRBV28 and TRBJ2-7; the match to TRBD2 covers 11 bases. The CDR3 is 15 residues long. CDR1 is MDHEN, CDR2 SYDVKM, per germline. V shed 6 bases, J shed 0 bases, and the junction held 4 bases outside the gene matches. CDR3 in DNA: TGTGCCAGCAGCCACGGGACTAGCGGCTCCTACGAGCAGTACTTC. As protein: CASSHGTSGSYEQYF.

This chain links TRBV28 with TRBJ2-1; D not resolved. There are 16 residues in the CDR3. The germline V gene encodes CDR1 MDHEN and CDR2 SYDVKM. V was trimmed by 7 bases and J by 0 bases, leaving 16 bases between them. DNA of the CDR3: TGTGCCAGCAAATTCGGCGACCGGAGCTCCTACAATGAGCAGTTCTTC. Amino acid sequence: CASKFGDRSSYNEQFF.

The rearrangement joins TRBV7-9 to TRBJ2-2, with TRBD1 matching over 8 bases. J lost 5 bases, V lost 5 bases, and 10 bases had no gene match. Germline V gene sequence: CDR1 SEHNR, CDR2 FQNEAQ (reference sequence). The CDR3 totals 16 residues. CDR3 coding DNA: TGTGCCAGCAGCCTGAGACAGGGGCCGCAAACCGGGGAGCTGTTTTTT. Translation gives CASSLRQGPQTGELFF.

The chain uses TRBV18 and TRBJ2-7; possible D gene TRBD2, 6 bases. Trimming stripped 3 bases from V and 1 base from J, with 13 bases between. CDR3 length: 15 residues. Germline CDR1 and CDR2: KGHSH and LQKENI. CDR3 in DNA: TGTGCCAGCTCACCGGGACTCTTGAGTTCCTACGAGCAGTACTTC. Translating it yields CASSPGLLSSYEQYF.

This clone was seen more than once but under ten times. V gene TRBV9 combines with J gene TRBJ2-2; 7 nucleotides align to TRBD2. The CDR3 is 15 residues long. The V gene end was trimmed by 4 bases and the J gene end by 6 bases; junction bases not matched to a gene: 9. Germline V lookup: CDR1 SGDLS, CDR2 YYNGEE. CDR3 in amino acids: CASSPRGGVPGELFF. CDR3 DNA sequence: TGTGCCAGCAGCCCTCGGGGAGGGGTCCCCGGGGAGCTGTTTTTT.

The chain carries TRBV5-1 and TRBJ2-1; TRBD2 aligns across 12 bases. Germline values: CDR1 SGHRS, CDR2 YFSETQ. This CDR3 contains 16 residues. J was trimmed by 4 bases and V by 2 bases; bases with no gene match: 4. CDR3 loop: CASSFELAGGYNEQFF. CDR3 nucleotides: TGCGCCAGCAGCTTTGAACTAGCGGGAGGTTACAATGAGCAGTTCTTC.

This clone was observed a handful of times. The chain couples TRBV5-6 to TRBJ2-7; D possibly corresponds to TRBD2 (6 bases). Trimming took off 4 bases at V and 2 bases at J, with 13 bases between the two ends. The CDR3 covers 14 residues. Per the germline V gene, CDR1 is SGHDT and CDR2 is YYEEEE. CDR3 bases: TGTGCCAGCAGCCTTCCTAGCGTACCCTACGAGCAGTACTTC. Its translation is CASSLPSVPYEQYF.

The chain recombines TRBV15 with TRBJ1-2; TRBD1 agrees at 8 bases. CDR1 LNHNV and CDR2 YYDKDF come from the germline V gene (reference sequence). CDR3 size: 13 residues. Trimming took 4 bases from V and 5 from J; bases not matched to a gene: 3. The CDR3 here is CATSTGQGYGYTF. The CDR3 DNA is TGTGCCACCAGCACCGGACAGGGTTATGGCTACACCTTC.

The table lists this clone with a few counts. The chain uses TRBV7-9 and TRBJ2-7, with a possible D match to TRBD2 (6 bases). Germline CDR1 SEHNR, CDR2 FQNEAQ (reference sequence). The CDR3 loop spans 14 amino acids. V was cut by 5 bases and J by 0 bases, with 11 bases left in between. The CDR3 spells CASSIPGLSYEQYF. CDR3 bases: TGTGCCAGCAGCATTCCGGGACTCTCCTACGAGCAGTACTTC.

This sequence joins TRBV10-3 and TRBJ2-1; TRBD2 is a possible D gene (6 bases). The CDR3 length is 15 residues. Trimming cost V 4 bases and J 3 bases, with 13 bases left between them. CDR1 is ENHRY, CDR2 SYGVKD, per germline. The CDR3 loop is CAISAQLRDYNEQFF. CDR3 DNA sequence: TGTGCCATCAGTGCCCAGCTGCGGGACTACAATGAGCAGTTCTTC.

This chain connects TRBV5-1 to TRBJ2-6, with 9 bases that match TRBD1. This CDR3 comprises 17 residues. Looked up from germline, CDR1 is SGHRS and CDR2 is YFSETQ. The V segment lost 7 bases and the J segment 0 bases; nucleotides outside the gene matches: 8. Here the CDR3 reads CASSRQGESSGANVLTF. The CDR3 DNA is TGCGCCAGCTCCCGACAGGGGGAGAGCTCTGGGGCCAACGTCCTGACTTTC.

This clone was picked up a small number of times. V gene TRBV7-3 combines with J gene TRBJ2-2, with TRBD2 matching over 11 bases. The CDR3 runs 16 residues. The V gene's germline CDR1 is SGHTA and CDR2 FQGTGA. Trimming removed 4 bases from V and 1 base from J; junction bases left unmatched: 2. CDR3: CASSSGTSGNTGELFF. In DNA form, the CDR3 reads TGTGCCAGCAGCTCTGGGACTAGCGGGAACACCGGGGAGCTGTTTTTT.

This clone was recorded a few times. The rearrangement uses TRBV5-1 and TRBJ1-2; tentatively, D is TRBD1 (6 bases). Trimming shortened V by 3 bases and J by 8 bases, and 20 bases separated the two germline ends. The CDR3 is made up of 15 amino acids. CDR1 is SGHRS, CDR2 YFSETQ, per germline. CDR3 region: CASSSPGGGPEGYTF. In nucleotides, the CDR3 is TGCGCCAGCAGCTCGCCTGGGGGGGGGCCAGAGGGCTACACCTTC.

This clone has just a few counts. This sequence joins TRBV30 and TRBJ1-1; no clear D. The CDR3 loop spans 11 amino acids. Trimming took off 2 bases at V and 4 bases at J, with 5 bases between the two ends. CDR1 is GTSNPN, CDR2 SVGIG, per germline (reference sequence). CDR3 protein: CAWSSFTEAFF. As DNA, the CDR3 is TGTGCCTGGAGTTCCTTCACTGAAGCTTTCTTT. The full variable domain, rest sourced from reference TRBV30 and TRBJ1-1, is SQTIHQWPATLVQPVGSPLSLECTVEGTSNPNLYWYRQAAGRGLQLLFYSVGIGQISSEVPQNLSASRPQDRQFILSSKKLLLSDSGFYLCAWSSFTEAFFGQGTRLTVV.

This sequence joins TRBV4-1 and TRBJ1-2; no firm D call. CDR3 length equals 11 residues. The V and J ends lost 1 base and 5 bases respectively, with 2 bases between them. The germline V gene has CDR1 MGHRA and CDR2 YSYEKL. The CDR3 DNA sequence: TGCGCCAGCAGCCAAGCATATGGCTACACCTTC. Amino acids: CASSQAYGYTF.

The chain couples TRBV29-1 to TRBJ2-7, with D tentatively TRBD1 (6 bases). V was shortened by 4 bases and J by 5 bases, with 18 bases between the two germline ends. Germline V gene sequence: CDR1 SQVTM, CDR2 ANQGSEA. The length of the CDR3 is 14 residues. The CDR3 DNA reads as TGCAGCGTTGTTACTTGGGGCAGGGGAGACGAGCAGTACTTC. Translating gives CSVVTWGRGDEQYF.

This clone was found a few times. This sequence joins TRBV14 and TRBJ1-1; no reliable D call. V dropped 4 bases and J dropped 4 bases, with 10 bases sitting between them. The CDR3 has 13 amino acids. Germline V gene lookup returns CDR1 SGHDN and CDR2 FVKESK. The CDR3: CASSRKEGTEAFF. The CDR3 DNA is TGTGCCAGCAGCCGTAAGGAGGGCACTGAAGCTTTCTTT.

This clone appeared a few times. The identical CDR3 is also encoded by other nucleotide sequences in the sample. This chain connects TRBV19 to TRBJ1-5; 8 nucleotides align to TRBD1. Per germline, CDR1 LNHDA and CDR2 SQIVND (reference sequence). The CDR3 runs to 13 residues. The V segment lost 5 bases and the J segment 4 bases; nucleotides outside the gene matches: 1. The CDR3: CASSGTGNQPQHF. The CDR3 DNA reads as TGTGCCAGTAGTGGGACAGGTAATCAGCCCCAGCATTTT.